The next 26 T cell receptor beta chains were all read from a single sample in a study of T cells in Graves' hyperthyroidism and ophthalmopathy. Amplified regions were TCR beta CDR3 sequences from RNA transcripts. The TCR CDR3 was amplified in a first-round RT-PCR using the HTBI primer set. TCRdb processed the multiplex PCR reads anew with MiXCR; each CDR3 protein has one entry. Of fewer than 200,000 distinct CDR3 sequences detected, about 15% appear once; the ten largest clones hold 25% to 35%. Sequencing was performed on blood. These receptors all stem from a woman between 45 and 60 years old with Graves' hyperthyroidism.

This clonotype was recorded at least ten times. V is TRBV6-6 and J is TRBJ2-5; possibly TRBD2 for D (5 bases). Germline-derived CDR1 and CDR2 are MNHNY and SVGAGI (reference sequence). This CDR3 is built from 13 residues. V lost 2 bases, J lost 5 bases, and 9 bases lay in between. The DNA for the CDR3 is TGTGCCAGCAGTTACACGTGGGAGGAGACCCAGTACTTC. Translating gives CASSYTWEETQYF.

This clonotype has a count of ten or more. This chain connects TRBV12-3 or TRBV12-4 to TRBJ2-2; 7 bases line up with TRBD1. The CDR3 spans 15 residues. The J segment lost 3 bases and the V segment lost 1 base, leaving 2 bases of the junction unmatched. CDR3: CASSLGGTDTGELFF. The CDR3, as DNA: TGTGCCAGCAGTTTAGGGGGGACAGACACCGGGGAGCTGTTTTTT.

This clonotype showed up just a few times. This sequence joins TRBV19 and TRBJ1-1; D gene uncertain. The ends were cut back, 4 bases at V and 6 bases at J, with 9 bases in the middle. Germline V gives CDR1 LNHDA, CDR2 SQIVND (reference sequence). CDR3 length: 12 residues. In DNA, the CDR3 is TGTGCCAGTAGTACGGGTGTGCCTGAAGCTTTCTTT. Protein sequence: CASSTGVPEAFF.

This clonotype was recorded many times. The genes are TRBV6-4 and TRBJ2-3, with D perhaps TRBD2 (6 bases). V was cut by 3 bases and J by 2 bases, with 6 bases left in between. This CDR3 region has 13 residues. Per germline, CDR1 MRHNA and CDR2 SNTAGT. The CDR3 loop is CASSEDYTDTQYF. The CDR3 coding sequence is TGTGCCAGCAGTGAGGACTACACAGATACGCAGTATTTT.

This clonotype was detected only a few times. The rearrangement joins TRBV15 to TRBJ2-7, with 13 bases fitting TRBD2. The length of the CDR3 is 17 residues. Germline values: CDR1 LNHNV, CDR2 YYDKDF (reference sequence). The V segment lost 2 bases and the J segment 7 bases; nucleotides outside the gene matches: 11. Here the CDR3 reads CATSRRSGLAGTWEQYF. As DNA, the CDR3 is TGTGCCACCAGCAGACGTTCGGGACTAGCGGGGACATGGGAGCAGTACTTC.

This clonotype was seen ten or more times. The rearrangement links TRBV11-1 to TRBJ2-1; D remains unclear. This CDR3 region has 13 residues. Per the germline V gene, CDR1 is SGHAT and CDR2 is FQDESV (reference sequence). The V end lost 1 base, the J end lost 10 bases, and 11 bases lay between the germline ends. The CDR3 sequence: CASSLGSGLEQFF. The CDR3 DNA sequence: TGTGCCAGCAGCTTAGGGTCCGGGCTGGAGCAGTTCTTC.

This clonotype was observed at least ten times. The genes are TRBV6-5 and TRBJ1-1; a weak D match, TRBD1 (5 bases). Germline CDR1 and CDR2: MNHEY and SVGAGI. CDR3 length: 14 amino acids. V gave up 0 bases and J gave up 4 bases, with 9 bases separating them. CDR3 nucleotide sequence: TGTGCCAGCAGTTACTCTTTCGGGGGCACTGAAGCTTTCTTT. Its protein product is CASSYSFGGTEAFF.

This clonotype was counted many times. The rearrangement uses TRBV6-2 or TRBV6-3 and TRBJ2-2; D might be TRBD1 or TRBD2, each matching 5 bases. The CDR3 extends over 15 amino acids. The V gene lost 5 bases and the J gene lost 5 bases, with 15 bases spanning the gap. Germline CDR1 is MNHEY and CDR2 is SVGEGT. DNA of the CDR3: TGTGCCAGCAGTGCCGGGACGGTGGAAACCGGGGAGCTGTTTTTT. Protein product: CASSAGTVETGELFF.

This clonotype was found many times. This chain joins TRBV6-1 and TRBJ2-3, with 10 bases that match TRBD2. With V trimmed by 5 bases and J by 1 base, 6 bases remained unmatched. The CDR3 is made up of 16 amino acids. Looked up from germline, CDR1 is MNHNS and CDR2 is SASEGT. The CDR3 sequence: CASSPTSGARTDTQYF. CDR3 coding DNA: TGTGCCAGCAGTCCTACTAGCGGGGCTCGCACAGATACGCAGTATTTT.

The table lists this clonotype with many counts. The CDR3 bases are TGTGCCAGTAGCCAGGGACAGACGAACACTGAAGCTTTCTTT. It yields the protein CASSQGQTNTEAFF. This chain uses TRBV19 with TRBJ1-1; 7 bases agree with TRBD1. The germline V gene has CDR1 LNHDA and CDR2 SQIVND (reference sequence). V shed 6 bases and J 1 base; nucleotides not matched to a gene: 5. This CDR3 is built from 14 residues. The variable domain in full, completed from reference TRBV19 and TRBJ1-1, reads DGGITQSPKYLFRKEGQNVTLSCEQNLNHDAMYWYRQDPGQGLRLIYYSQIVNDFQKGDIAEGYSVSREKKESFPLTVTSAQKNPTAFYLCASSQGQTNTEAFFGQGTRLTVV.

Many counts were recorded for this clonotype. The chain employs TRBV5-8 and TRBJ1-2; TRBD1 matches 7 bases. This CDR3 comprises 15 residues. Unmatched junction bases numbered 10, after V lost 4 bases and J lost 4 bases. CDR1 is SGHTS and CDR2 is YDEGEE in the germline V gene. Here the CDR3 DNA reads TGTGCCAGCAGCCCTAGAGGACAGGTCGGCTATGGCTACACCTTC. Its translation: CASSPRGQVGYGYTF.

This clonotype was picked up many times. V and J are TRBV11-2 and TRBJ2-2; D possibly corresponds to TRBD2 (6 bases). CDR1 and CDR2 from the germline V gene are SGHAT and FQNNGV. The V and J ends lost 0 bases and 7 bases respectively, with 12 bases between them. The CDR3 totals 15 residues. The CDR3 loop is CASSLELAGFGELFF. DNA of the CDR3: TGTGCCAGCAGCTTAGAACTAGCAGGGTTCGGGGAGCTGTTTTTT.

This clonotype has a handful of counts. This rearrangement joins TRBV7-9 to TRBJ2-7; TRBD1 agrees at 7 bases. The CDR3 has 16 amino acids. With V trimmed by 4 bases and J by 0 bases, 9 bases remained unmatched. Germline V gene lookup returns CDR1 SEHNR and CDR2 FQNEAQ (reference sequence). CDR3 sequence reads: CASSYLSTGSSYEQYF. The CDR3 DNA reads TGTGCCAGCAGCTACCTTTCGACAGGGAGCTCCTACGAGCAGTACTTC.

The sample holds many counts of this clonotype. The chain links TRBV3-1 to TRBJ2-7; D uncertain. The CDR3 consists of 14 residues. CDR1 LGHDT and CDR2 YNNKEL come from the germline V gene (reference sequence). Trimming cost V 1 base and J 3 bases, with 10 bases left between them. The CDR3 bases are TGTGCCAGCAGCCAAGCAGGAAAATTCTACGAGCAGTACTTC. This gives the protein CASSQAGKFYEQYF.

At least ten counts were recorded for this clonotype. The chain couples TRBV12-3 or TRBV12-4 to TRBJ1-6, with 9 bases fitting TRBD1. This CDR3 contains 15 residues. V lost 5 bases to trimming and J lost 6 bases; unmatched junction nucleotides: 5. The CDR3 reads CASSQRTGVNSPLHF. The CDR3 DNA sequence: TGTGCCAGCAGTCAGCGGACAGGGGTTAATTCACCCCTCCACTTT.

At least ten counts were recorded for this clonotype. The chain is built from TRBV19 and TRBJ1-1, with D uncertain. The germline V and J ends were trimmed by 3 bases and 1 base, with 12 bases remaining between them. The germline V gene has CDR1 LNHDA and CDR2 SQIVND (reference sequence). CDR3 length equals 15 residues. The CDR3, as DNA: TGTGCCAGTAGTATTTCCAAGAGTTCGAACACTGAAGCTTTCTTT. Amino acids: CASSISKSSNTEAFF. Drawing the rest from reference TRBV19 and TRBJ1-1, the complete variable domain is DGGITQSPKYLFRKEGQNVTLSCEQNLNHDAMYWYRQDPGQGLRLIYYSQIVNDFQKGDIAEGYSVSREKKESFPLTVTSAQKNPTAFYLCASSISKSSNTEAFFGQGTRLTVV.

The sample holds a few counts of this clonotype. The CDR3 region has the DNA TGTGCCAGCAGCTTCGGGCAGGGGTCGAGGACCGGGGAGCTGTTTTTT. Translated, it gives CASSFGQGSRTGELFF. The genes are TRBV13 and TRBJ2-2, with D possibly matching TRBD1 (6 bases). This CDR3 has 16 residues. V was pared by 3 bases and J by 5 bases, with 16 bases between. Germline assignment: CDR1 PRHDT and CDR2 FYEKMQ (reference sequence).

This clonotype was recorded at least ten times. The chain links TRBV5-1 to TRBJ2-1; 7 bases are shared with TRBD2. Trimming removed 3 bases from V and 7 bases from J; junction bases left unmatched: 13. Germline CDR1 SGHRS, CDR2 YFSETQ. This CDR3 comprises 16 residues. The CDR3 sequence is CASSSAQTSYTNEQFF. The CDR3 bases are TGCGCCAGCAGCTCAGCCCAGACTAGCTATACGAATGAGCAGTTCTTC.

This clonotype was seen at least ten times. Here the CDR3 DNA reads TGTGCCAGCAGCGCTTGGGACAGCTTCACAGATACGCAGTATTTT. Its translation is CASSAWDSFTDTQYF. V and J are TRBV7-2 and TRBJ2-3; 7 bases fit TRBD1. With V trimmed by 5 bases and J by 2 bases, 7 bases remained unmatched. Germline V gene data show CDR1 as SGHTA and CDR2 as FQGNSA. The CDR3 has 15 amino acids. Full variable domain (missing parts from reference TRBV7-2 and TRBJ2-3): GAGVSQSPSNKVTEKGKDVELRCDPISGHTALYWYRQSLGQGLEFLIYFQGNSAPDKSGLPSDRFSAERTGGSVSTLTIQRTQQEDSAVYLCASSAWDSFTDTQYFGPGTRLTVL.

This clonotype was seen repeatedly, ten times or more. This chain links TRBV9 with TRBJ1-5; 7 bases agree with TRBD1. Germline V gives CDR1 SGDLS, CDR2 YYNGEE. The CDR3 has 13 amino acids. The junction had 8 bases not matched to a gene; V was cut back by 7 bases and J by 7 bases. The CDR3 here is CASGRQGPQPQHF. CDR3 bases: TGTGCCAGCGGACGACAGGGCCCACAGCCCCAGCATTTT.

V and J are TRBV18 and TRBJ2-1, with D perhaps TRBD2 (5 bases). This CDR3 has 12 amino acids. The V end was cut by 2 bases, the J end by 10 bases, with 9 bases between. The germline V gene has CDR1 KGHSH and CDR2 LQKENI. The CDR3 nucleotides read TGTGCCAGCTCACCAATGACGGGGGAGCAGTTCTTC. Its translation is CASSPMTGEQFF.

This clonotype occurred many times. The V gene is TRBV5-1, the J gene TRBJ2-3; tentative D call: TRBD2 (7 bases). V lost 6 bases and J lost 1, with 12 bases in between. This CDR3 has 14 amino acids. The germline gives CDR1 SGHRS, CDR2 YFSETQ. The CDR3, as DNA: TGCGCCAGCACCTCGGGGGGCCGCACAGATACGCAGTATTTT. Protein product: CASTSGGRTDTQYF. The full variable domain, completed using reference TRBV5-1 and TRBJ2-3, is KAGVTQTPRYLIKTRGQQVTLSCSPISGHRSVSWYQQTPGQGLQFLFEYFSETQRNKGNFPGRFSGRQFSNSRSEMNVSTLELGDSALYLCASTSGGRTDTQYFGPGTRLTVL.

In this sample, this clonotype turned up many times. The CDR3 spells CASSFLAWNEQYF. CDR3 nucleotide sequence: TGTGCCAGCAGCTTTCTAGCCTGGAACGAGCAGTACTTC. The chain recombines TRBV11-2 with TRBJ2-7; possible D gene TRBD2, 5 bases. Per germline, CDR1 SGHAT and CDR2 FQNNGV. This CDR3 has 13 residues. Trimming left V 3 bases short and J 5 bases short, with 11 bases between. Full variable domain (rest looked up from reference TRBV11-2 and TRBJ2-7): EAGVAQSPRYKIIEKRQSVAFWCNPISGHATLYWYQQILGQGPKLLIQFQNNGVVDDSQLPKDRFSAERLKGVDSTLKIQPAKLEDSAVYLCASSFLAWNEQYFGPGTRLTVT.

This clonotype was seen repeatedly, ten times or more. The rearrangement joins TRBV20-1 to TRBJ2-1; tentative D call: TRBD2 (7 bases). Per germline, CDR1 DFQATT and CDR2 SNEGSKA (reference sequence). Trimming cost V 6 bases and J 7 bases, with 19 bases left between them. The CDR3 consists of 14 residues. The CDR3, as DNA: TGCAGTGCCAAGATCGGGGGGCCTCATAATGAGCAGTTCTTC. Its translation is CSAKIGGPHNEQFF.

At least ten counts were recorded for this clonotype. This chain connects TRBV2 to TRBJ2-2; no definite D call. This CDR3 spans 13 amino acids. The V gene's germline CDR1 is SNHLY and CDR2 FYNNEI. The germline V and J ends were trimmed by 2 bases and 8 bases, with 9 bases remaining between them. Here the CDR3 reads CASSEWISGELFF. The CDR3 nucleotides read TGTGCCAGCAGTGAATGGATAAGTGGGGAGCTGTTTTTT.

The chain joins TRBV7-2 to TRBJ2-1; 9 bases match TRBD1. Germline CDR1 SGHTA, CDR2 FQGNSA. The CDR3 covers 15 residues. Trimming took 5 bases from V and 4 from J; bases not matched to a gene: 6. The CDR3 protein is CASSTSGTGYNEQFF. The DNA of the CDR3 is TGTGCCAGCAGCACCTCCGGGACAGGGTACAATGAGCAGTTCTTC.